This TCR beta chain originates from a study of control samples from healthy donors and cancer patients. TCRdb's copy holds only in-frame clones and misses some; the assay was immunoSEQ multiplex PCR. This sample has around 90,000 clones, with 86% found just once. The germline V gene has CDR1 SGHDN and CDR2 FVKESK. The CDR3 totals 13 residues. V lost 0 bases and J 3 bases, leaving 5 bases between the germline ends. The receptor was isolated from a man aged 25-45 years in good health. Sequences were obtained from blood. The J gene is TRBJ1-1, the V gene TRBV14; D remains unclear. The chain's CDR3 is CASSQDSDTEAFF. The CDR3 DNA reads TGTGCCAGCAGCCAAGACAGTGACACTGAAGCTTTCTTT. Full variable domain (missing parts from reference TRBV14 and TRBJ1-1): EAGVTQFPSHSVIEKGQTVTLRCDPISGHDNLYWYRRVMGKEIKFLLHFVKESKQDESGMPNNRFLAERTGGTYSTLKVQPAELEDSGVYFCASSQDSDTEAFFGQGTRLTVV.